The rows below give T cell receptor beta chains drawn from one sample of a study of blood T cell repertoires in COVID-19. Repertoires were generated with immunoSEQ multiplex PCR, while TCRdb's copy carries only in-frame clones and drops some. The sample has fewer than 300,000 clones, roughly nine tenths seen once; the top ten hold approximately 9.4%. The sequencing sample was made of peripheral blood. The receptors come from a man aged 35-49 years who had recovered from COVID-19. Each CDR3 is given with its conserved first and last residue. A D gene is named only where the DNA matches it firmly. Some rows mark clone size as missing; the rest say once, few, many or name a class of expanded clone.

>TRBJ1-6|once|-|TRBV6-2/TRBV6-3
TGTGCCAGCAGTTGGACTTCCTATAATTCACCCCTCCACTTT
CASSWTSYNSPLHF
>TRBJ2-2|-|-|TRBV5-3
TGTGCCAGAACCCCGAACCGCTTGCTACTCACCGGGGAGCTGTTTTTT
CARTPNRLLLTGELFF
>TRBJ2-1|-|-|TRBV18
TGTGCCAGCTCACCAGGAGGCCTGGTTGGTTACAATGAGCAGTTCTTC
CASSPGGLVGYNEQFF
>TRBJ2-6|-|TRBD2|TRBV29-1
TGCAGCGTTGAAGATGTCGGGGGAGGGTCTGGGGCCAACGTCCTGACTTTC
CSVEDVGGGSGANVLTF
>TRBJ2-3|-|-|TRBV10-3
TGTGCCATCAGTGGCCTACCCACAGATACGCAGTATTTT
CAISGLPTDTQYF
>TRBJ1-4|once|-|TRBV7-9
TGTGCCAGCAGCCAAATCGGCGGCGGGGAAAAACTGTTTTTT
CASSQIGGGEKLFF
>TRBJ2-3|-|-|TRBV12-3/TRBV12-4
TGTGCCAACAGCTTGGACAGCTCTTATACGCAGTATTTT
CANSLDSSYTQYF
>TRBJ1-6|-|TRBD1|TRBV2
TGTGCCCGAGCCGGACAGGGCAATTCACCCCTCCACTTT
CARAGQGNSPLHF
>TRBJ2-5|-|TRBD2|TRBV25-1
TGTGCCAGCAGTGAATACGAGCGGGGGGGCCGAGAGACCCAGTACTTC
CASSEYERGGRETQYF
>TRBJ1-1|-|-|TRBV19
TGTGCCAGTATGCCTTGGGGGAGGGTTGACACTGAAGCTTTCTTT
CASMPWGRVDTEAFF
>TRBJ1-2|-|-|TRBV5-1
TGCGCCAGCAGCACAACTAGGGATGGCTACACCTTC
CASSTTRDGYTF
>TRBJ1-1|-|TRBD1|TRBV19
TGTGCCAGTACCCCGGGGACAGGGTACGACACTGAAGCTTTCTTT
CASTPGTGYDTEAFF
>TRBJ1-3|few|-|TRBV2
TGTGCCAGCAGTGATCGGGAGTTCTCTGGAAACACCATATATTTT
CASSDREFSGNTIYF
>TRBJ2-4|-|-|TRBV3-1/TRBV3-2
TGTGCCAGCAGCCAAGCAGGTGGGGGGACCGTCAAAAACATTCAGTACTTC
CASSQAGGGTVKNIQYF
>TRBJ2-7|-|-|TRBV6-2/TRBV6-3
-
CASSLGTGLLYEQYF
>TRBJ1-2|-|TRBD1|TRBV3-1/TRBV3-2
TGTGCCAGCAGCCAAGATACAGGGGCTCTATATGGCTACACCTTC
CASSQDTGALYGYTF
>TRBJ2-7|-|-|TRBV7-9
TGTGCCAGCAGCTTTGCCGAGGAGCAGTACTTC
CASSFAEEQYF
>TRBJ1-2|-|-|TRBV10-3
TGTGCCATCAGTGCGGAGGTCGGCTATGGCTACACCTTC
CAISAEVGYGYTF
>TRBJ2-7|-|-|TRBV6-6
TGTGCCAGCAGTTCGTTAGACGAGCAGTACTTC
CASSSLDEQYF
>TRBJ2-7|-|-|TRBV7-8
TGTGCCAGCACTGGGTCAGACAAAGCCCGGGGCGAGCAGTACTTC
CASTGSDKARGEQYF
>TRBJ1-4|-|TRBD1|TRBV30
TGTGCCTGGAGTCAGGGGGCGAATGAAAAACTGTTTTTT
CAWSQGANEKLFF
>TRBJ2-1|-|TRBD2|TRBV19
TGTGCCAGTAAAATAGCGGGCGGGTCGCTATACAATGAGCAGTTCTTC
CASKIAGGSLYNEQFF
>TRBJ1-4|few|-|TRBV15
TGTGCCACCAGCAGAGGTGTCTGGGGGCGATTGTCAACTAATGAAAAACTGTTTTTT
CATSRGVWGRLSTNEKLFF
>TRBJ2-4|-|-|TRBV20-1
TGCAGTGCTAGTTCCAGGAGGGGAAACATTCAGTACTTC
CSASSRRGNIQYF
>TRBJ2-1|-|-|TRBV19
TGTGCCAGTAGTATCCCACAGGGCTTAAGGAATGAGCAGTTCTTC
CASSIPQGLRNEQFF
>TRBJ1-4|-|-|TRBV2
TGTGCCAGCAAACCAGGGGTAGGGGAAAAACTGTTTTTT
CASKPGVGEKLFF
>TRBJ2-6|-|-|TRBV11-2
TGTGCCAGCGCAGGGTCTGGGGCCAACGTCCTGACTTTC
CASAGSGANVLTF
>TRBJ1-2|-|TRBD1|TRBV12-5
TGTGCTAGTGGTTTGGTAATGGGGACAGGGACTAACTATGGCTACACCTTC
CASGLVMGTGTNYGYTF
>TRBJ1-2|-|-|TRBV6-6
TGTGCCAGCAGCCCCCTCCCTAACTATGGCTACACCTTC
CASSPLPNYGYTF
>TRBJ2-7|-|-|TRBV29-1
TGCAGCGTTGAACGGGGGAGCTCCTACGAGCAGTACTTC
CSVERGSSYEQYF
>TRBJ2-1|-|TRBD1|TRBV11-2
TGTGCCAGCAGGCGACAGGGGGTTATTGAGCAGTTCTTC
CASRRQGVIEQFF
>TRBJ1-4|-|-|TRBV19
TGTGCCAGTAGGAGGGCGACTAATGAAAAACTGTTTTTT
CASRRATNEKLFF
>TRBJ2-4|-|TRBD1|TRBV16
TGTGCCAGCAGCCAATCGGCAGGACAGGGGATAGCCAAAAACATTCAGTACTTC
CASSQSAGQGIAKNIQYF
>TRBJ1-6|-|-|TRBV27
TGTGCCAGCAGTTCCGGGGGGATACATTCACCCCTCCACTTT
CASSSGGIHSPLHF
>TRBJ2-1|once|-|TRBV5-1
TGCGCCAGCAGCTTTGGCCTTGGTGGCAATGAGCAGTTCTTC
CASSFGLGGNEQFF
>TRBJ2-3|-|-|TRBV5-1
TGCGCCAGCAGCTGGGGGCGGGGGCGGGCCCGCACAGATACGCAGTATTTT
CASSWGRGRARTDTQYF
>TRBJ2-1|-|-|TRBV7-2
TGTGCCAGCAGCCCCACTACGCGCCCGCTGTCGGGGCAGTTCTTC
CASSPTTRPLSGQFF
>TRBJ2-7|-|TRBD2|TRBV6-1
TGTGCCAGCAGTGGGCTTAGCGGGAGTATAACCTCGTACGAGCAGTACTTC
CASSGLSGSITSYEQYF
>TRBJ1-1|-|TRBD1|TRBV12-5
TGTGCTAGTGGGCTCCGGACAGGGCGGGTCACTGAAGCTTTCTTT
CASGLRTGRVTEAFF
>TRBJ1-1|-|TRBD1|TRBV10-2
TGCGCCAGCGAAGGGACAGTGAACACTGAAGCTTTCTTT
CASEGTVNTEAFF
>TRBJ2-1|-|TRBD1|TRBV19
TGTGCCAGTAGTACCCCCTGGACAGGGTTTAACAATGAGCAGTTCTTC
CASSTPWTGFNNEQFF
>TRBJ2-1|-|TRBD2|TRBV15
TGTGCCACCAGCAGAGACCGGGAGGCTAGCGTCCGTGAGCAGTTCTTC
CATSRDREASVREQFF
>TRBJ2-5|-|TRBD1|TRBV6-5
TGTGCCAGCAGCCCCAGACAGGGGGCAAGAAAGACCCAGTACTTC
CASSPRQGARKTQYF
>TRBJ2-1|-|TRBD2|TRBV6-2/TRBV6-3
TGTGCCAGCAGTACAAGAGCGGGGGGCTCCTACAATGAGCAGTTCTTC
CASSTRAGGSYNEQFF
>TRBJ2-1|-|-|TRBV13
TGTGCCAGCACCCCCCCAGGGGGAGGTAGCTACAATGAGCAGTTCTTC
CASTPPGGGSYNEQFF
>TRBJ2-3|-|-|TRBV6-4
TGTGCCAGCAGTTTAACCGGGCAGGGGACGCAGTATTTT
CASSLTGQGTQYF
>TRBJ2-1|-|TRBD2|TRBV30
TGTGCCTGGAGTCCGCCCGGGACTAGGGTAAATGAGCAGTTCTTC
CAWSPPGTRVNEQFF
>TRBJ1-1|once|TRBD1|TRBV30
TGTGCCTGGGGGAAGCAGGGGGCATGGACTGAAGCTTTCTTT
CAWGKQGAWTEAFF
>TRBJ2-3|few|-|TRBV10-3
TGTGCCATCAGTGCCCACATGGGACAAGGCACAGATACGCAGTATTTT
CAISAHMGQGTDTQYF
>TRBJ2-5|-|TRBD2|TRBV19
TGTGCCAGTAGCACTAGCGGTCAAGAGACCCAGTACTTC
CASSTSGQETQYF
>TRBJ2-1|once|TRBD1|TRBV4-1
TGCGCCAGCAGCCCGGGACAGGGAACAAAATTTGGGCAGTTCTTC
CASSPGQGTKFGQFF
>TRBJ2-7|-|-|TRBV4-3
TGCGCCAGCAGCCAAGATCAGGGACACTACGAGCAGTACTTC
CASSQDQGHYEQYF
>TRBJ2-3|-|TRBD2|TRBV6-5
TGTGCCAGCAGTCTTAGCGGGGGGGCGCTGGATACGCAGTATTTT
CASSLSGGALDTQYF